In its sample, the clone carrying this T cell receptor beta chain was seen a few times. The antigen remains unidentified. The CDR3 sequence is 16 residues long. Germline V gene data show CDR1 as LGHNA and CDR2 as YSLEER. V shed 4 bases and J 7 bases; nucleotides not matched to a gene: 11. This specimen comes from a study of beta chain features in type 1 diabetes. Study background: Examination covered over 85,000,000 sorted cells spanning all samples. Study-level results: TCRB CDR3s were moderately but significantly shorter in Type 1 diabetes patients in all four CD4+ subsets.

Expressed TCRB transcripts were sequenced, since all the RNA that had been isolated was reverse transcribed. Profiling relied on immunoSEQ multiplex PCR, and the TCRdb table lists in-frame clones only, not all of them. In the table there are about 160,000 clones, roughly 8% of which are singletons. By way of CD45RO/CCR7/CD25/CD127/CD95/CD27, the CD4+ regulatory, stem cell-like memory, central memory and naive cells were sorted. The authors obtained over 95% purity in all sorted populations. The specimen sequenced was central memory CD4+ T cells from blood. This chain connects TRBV4-3 to TRBJ2-7, with TRBD1 matching over 12 bases. The clonotype originates from a woman aged 18-30 years with type 1 diabetes. The CDR3 reads CASSPSGDRGREEQYF. CDR3 coding DNA: TGCGCCAGCAGCCCTTCAGGGGACAGGGGGCGAGAAGAGCAGTACTTC.